Listed below are T cell receptor beta chains from one sample, sequenced in a study of blood T cell repertoires in COVID-19. Some clones are missing from TCRdb's copy, which holds only in-frame ones; the method was immunoSEQ multiplex PCR. The table includes under 350,000 clones, just under 90% detected once. Sequencing was done on a sample of peripheral blood. These receptors were collected from a woman between 25 and 40 years old with COVID-19, enrolled during active disease. Both conserved end residues are part of each CDR3. The size field is filled for only some rows; it gives once, few, many or a size class.

CDR3 protein: CASSSRGLDTEAFF
V gene: TRBV7-6
J gene: TRBJ1-1
clone size: .

CDR3 protein: CASSVTVGLAQPQHF
V gene: TRBV2
J gene: TRBJ1-5
clone size: .

CDR3 protein: CASKRDRGPDEQFF
V gene: TRBV2
J gene: TRBJ2-1
clone size: .

CDR3 protein: CASSLAPSLYGYTF
V gene: TRBV7-9
J gene: TRBJ1-2
clone size: .

CDR3 protein: CASSLGGQDNTEAFF
V gene: TRBV5-1
J gene: TRBJ1-1
clone size: .

CDR3 protein: CASSSTSDADTQYF
V gene: TRBV6-2/TRBV6-3
J gene: TRBJ2-3
clone size: .

CDR3 protein: CASSILREDQPQHF
V gene: TRBV19
J gene: TRBJ1-5
clone size: .

CDR3 protein: CASSTPPPSAQFF
V gene: TRBV19
J gene: TRBJ2-1
clone size: .

CDR3 protein: CASSMDRRLYEQYF
V gene: TRBV7-2
J gene: TRBJ2-7
clone size: .

CDR3 protein: CASSVTHPADTQYF
V gene: TRBV9
J gene: TRBJ2-3
clone size: .

CDR3 protein: CASSKRNESYDEQFF
V gene: TRBV21-1
J gene: TRBJ2-1
clone size: once

CDR3 protein: CASSLEYSPTETQYF
V gene: TRBV7-9
J gene: TRBJ2-5
clone size: .